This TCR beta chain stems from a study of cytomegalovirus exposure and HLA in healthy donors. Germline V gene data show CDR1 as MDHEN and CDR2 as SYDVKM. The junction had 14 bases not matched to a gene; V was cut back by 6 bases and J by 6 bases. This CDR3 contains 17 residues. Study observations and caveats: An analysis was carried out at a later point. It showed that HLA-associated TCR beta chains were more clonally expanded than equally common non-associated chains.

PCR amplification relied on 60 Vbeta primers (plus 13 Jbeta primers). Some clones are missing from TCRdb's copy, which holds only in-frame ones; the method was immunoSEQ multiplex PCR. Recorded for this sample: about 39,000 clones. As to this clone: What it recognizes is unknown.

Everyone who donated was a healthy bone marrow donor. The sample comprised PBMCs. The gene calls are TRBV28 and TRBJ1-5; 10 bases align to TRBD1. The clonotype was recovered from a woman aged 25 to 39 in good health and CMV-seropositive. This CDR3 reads CASRSGTGVGRGQPQHF. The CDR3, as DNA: TGTGCCAGCAGATCCGGGACAGGGGTTGGAAGGGGTCAGCCCCAGCATTTT. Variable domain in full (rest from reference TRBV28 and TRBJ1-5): DVKVTQSSRYLVKRTGEKVFLECVQDMDHENMFWYRQDPGLGLRLIYFSYDVKMKEKGDIPEGYSVSREKKERFSLILESASTNQTSMYLCASRSGTGVGRGQPQHFGDGTRLSIL.